One and the same sample provided the 27 T cell receptor beta chains below, sequenced in a study of blood T cell repertoires in COVID-19. Sequencing was performed with immunoSEQ multiplex PCR; in TCRdb, only in-frame clones are kept and a portion is missing. The sample has 140,000 to 150,000 clones, 81% seen once. The sample taken for sequencing was peripheral blood. These TCRs come from a human donor with acute or convalescent COVID-19. The donor label of this sample is uncertain.

CDR3 sequence: CASSPPGQRNYGYTF. The CDR3 coding sequence is TGTGCCAGCAGCCCACCGGGACAGCGTAACTATGGCTACACCTTC. This chain connects TRBV5-6 to TRBJ1-2; TRBD1 aligns across 7 bases. CDR3 length: 15 residues. The germline gives CDR1 SGHDT, CDR2 YYEEEE. Unmatched junction bases numbered 7, after V lost 4 bases and J lost 1 base.

The chain is built from TRBV5-1 and TRBJ2-3; 7 bases are a match to TRBD2. The V gene end was trimmed by 2 bases and the J gene end by 2 bases; junction bases not matched to a gene: 5. CDR1 SGHRS and CDR2 YFSETQ come from the germline V gene. This CDR3 has 15 residues. The CDR3 DNA follows: TGCGCCAGCAGCTTAGCGGGGTATTCCACAGATACGCAGTATTTT. It translates to CASSLAGYSTDTQYF.

The V call is TRBV5-6, the J call TRBJ1-1; 8 positions match TRBD1. V was pared by 2 bases and J by 5 bases, with 14 bases of the junction left unmatched. Germline V gives CDR1 SGHDT, CDR2 YYEEEE. The CDR3 has 17 residues. CDR3 nucleotide sequence: TGTGCCAGCAGCTTCTTTCTCCCCCAGGGGGCAGGGACTGAAGCTTTCTTT. This gives the protein CASSFFLPQGAGTEAFF. Looking up the rest from reference TRBV5-6 and TRBJ1-1 gives the full variable domain: DAGVTQSPTHLIKTRGQQVTLRCSPKSGHDTVSWYQQALGQGPQFIFQYYEEEERQRGNFPDRFSGHQFPNYSSELNVNALLLGDSALYLCASSFFLPQGAGTEAFFGQGTRLTVV.

The chain carries TRBV5-1 and TRBJ1-1, with unresolved D. The CDR3 contains 14 residues. V dropped 3 bases and J dropped 1 base, with 10 bases sitting between them. Germline assignment: CDR1 SGHRS and CDR2 YFSETQ. CDR3 sequence: CASSSQTANTEAFF. The DNA for the CDR3 is TGCGCCAGCAGCTCCCAAACAGCGAACACTGAAGCTTTCTTT. The full variable domain, its missing parts supplied by reference TRBV5-1 and TRBJ1-1, is KAGVTQTPRYLIKTRGQQVTLSCSPISGHRSVSWYQQTPGQGLQFLFEYFSETQRNKGNFPGRFSGRQFSNSRSEMNVSTLELGDSALYLCASSSQTANTEAFFGQGTRLTVV.

The chain has TRBV9 and TRBJ2-7, with TRBD2 as a possible D gene (6 bases). CDR1 is SGDLS and CDR2 is YYNGEE in the germline V gene. V was pared by 7 bases and J by 4 bases, with 18 bases between. This CDR3 region has 14 residues. CDR3 region: CASSRGGAGYEQYF. The CDR3 nucleotides are TGTGCCAGCTCCCGAGGAGGGGCTGGGTACGAGCAGTACTTC.

This rearrangement joins TRBV30 to TRBJ1-3; TRBD1 matches at 10 bases. Germline V lookup: CDR1 GTSNPN, CDR2 SVGIG (reference sequence). The junction had 6 bases not matched to a gene; V was cut back by 4 bases and J by 9 bases. The CDR3 runs to 13 residues. CDR3 bases: TGTGCCTGGACCCCCGGACAGGGGGTCACCATATATTTT. Amino acids: CAWTPGQGVTIYF.

V and J are TRBV28 and TRBJ1-2; no definite D call. Germline V gene data show CDR1 as MDHEN and CDR2 as SYDVKM. The CDR3 covers 12 residues. V dropped 7 bases and J dropped 5 bases, with 11 bases sitting between them. The CDR3 protein is CASTSRLYGYTF. The CDR3 DNA sequence: TGTGCCAGCACATCCAGGCTGTATGGCTACACCTTC.

The chain is built from TRBV19 and TRBJ1-2, with 8 bases lining up with TRBD1. This CDR3 has 17 amino acids. Trimming took 5 bases from V and 0 from J; bases not matched to a gene: 11. CDR1 LNHDA and CDR2 SQIVND come from the germline V gene (reference sequence). CDR3 sequence (DNA): TGTGCCAGTAGTCCCCACGGACAGGGCTGGGCTAACTATGGCTACACCTTC. This gives the protein CASSPHGQGWANYGYTF.

This clone has only a few counts. The chain recombines TRBV29-1 with TRBJ1-2; no clear D gene. The CDR3 covers 12 residues. Trimming shortened V by 3 bases and J by 2 bases, and 7 bases separated the two germline ends. CDR1 is SQVTM, CDR2 ANQGSEA, per germline. CDR3 in DNA: TGCAGCGTTGAGACGACAAACTATGGCTACACCTTC. It yields the protein CSVETTNYGYTF.

This clone was seen a handful of times. The chain links TRBV7-3 to TRBJ2-3; TRBD2 might be the D (6 bases). The CDR3 spans 14 residues. Per germline, CDR1 SGHTA and CDR2 FQGTGA. V was clipped by 5 bases and J by 4 bases, with 13 bases between them. CDR3 protein: CASSPGLGADTQYF. DNA for the CDR3: TGTGCCAGCAGCCCGGGACTGGGGGCAGATACGCAGTATTTT.

The chain has TRBV7-3 and TRBJ1-6, with 7 bases identical to TRBD1. Germline lookup yields CDR1 SGHTA and CDR2 FQGTGA. The V segment lost 1 base and the J segment 9 bases; nucleotides outside the gene matches: 3. The CDR3 has 14 residues. The DNA for the CDR3 is TGTGCCAGCAGCTTAAGACAGGGAGGTTCACCCCTCCACTTT. It yields the protein CASSLRQGGSPLHF.

CDR3 protein: CASSEAGRGSSPLHF. The CDR3 DNA is TGTGCCAGCAGTGAAGCGGGCAGGGGAAGTTCACCCCTCCACTTT. The chain couples TRBV2 to TRBJ1-6; tentative D call: TRBD1 (6 bases). Germline-derived CDR1 and CDR2 are SNHLY and FYNNEI. V was trimmed by 0 bases and J by 9 bases, leaving 12 bases between them. CDR3 length: 15 amino acids.

The chain combines TRBV14 with TRBJ1-6, with unresolved D. The CDR3 loop spans 13 amino acids. V gave up 3 bases and J gave up 8 bases, with 8 bases separating them. CDR1 is SGHDN and CDR2 is FVKESK in the germline V gene. For the CDR3, the DNA is TGTGCCAGCAGCCAGAGAGGAGATTCACCCCTCCACTTT. Translation: CASSQRGDSPLHF. The full variable domain, with the rest looked up from reference TRBV14 and TRBJ1-6, is EAGVTQFPSHSVIEKGQTVTLRCDPISGHDNLYWYRRVMGKEIKFLLHFVKESKQDESGMPNNRFLAERTGGTYSTLKVQPAELEDSGVYFCASSQRGDSPLHFGNGTRLTVT.

This chain links TRBV7-9 with TRBJ1-1; no firm D call. Deletions cut 3 bases from V and 3 bases from J, with 5 bases between. CDR1 is SEHNR and CDR2 is FQNEAQ in the germline V gene (reference sequence). The CDR3 contains 12 residues. This CDR3 is CASSFGDTEAFF. In DNA, the CDR3 is TGTGCCAGCAGCTTCGGGGACACTGAAGCTTTCTTT. The complete variable domain, with remaining parts taken from reference TRBV7-9 and TRBJ1-1, reads DTGVSQNPRHKITKRGQNVTFRCDPISEHNRLYWYRQTLGQGPEFLTYFQNEAQLEKSRLLSDRFSAERPKGSFSTLEIQRTEQGDSAMYLCASSFGDTEAFFGQGTRLTVV.

The gene calls are TRBV2 and TRBJ1-6, with TRBD1 identical over 8 bases. V dropped 6 bases and J dropped 8; count of bases not matched to a gene: 6. Germline V CDR1 and CDR2: SNHLY, FYNNEI. The CDR3 covers 14 residues. DNA for the CDR3: TGTGCCAGCAGACTTACAGGGGGGGATTCACCCCTCCACTTT. Protein product: CASRLTGGDSPLHF.

The CDR3 here is CAWRSKITLHF. The CDR3 DNA reads as TGTGCCTGGAGGAGTAAGATAACCCTCCACTTT. The chain links TRBV30 to TRBJ1-6; unclear D gene. V dropped 3 bases and J dropped 14 bases, with 11 bases sitting between them. Germline CDR1 is GTSNPN and CDR2 is SVGIG (reference sequence). The CDR3 sequence is 11 residues long. Combining the CDR3 with reference TRBV30 and TRBJ1-6 gives the whole variable domain SQTIHQWPATLVQPVGSPLSLECTVEGTSNPNLYWYRQAAGRGLQLLFYSVGIGQISSEVPQNLSASRPQDRQFILSSKKLLLSDSGFYLCAWRSKITLHFGNGTRLTVT.

This clone was detected once. The chain couples TRBV4-1 to TRBJ2-1; D gene unclear. Trimming removed 0 bases at V and 6 bases at J, with 6 bases between. Germline CDR1 reads MGHRA; CDR2 reads YSYEKL. CDR3 size: 13 residues. CDR3 in amino acids: CASSQEAPNEQFF. In DNA, the CDR3 is TGCGCCAGCAGCCAAGAGGCACCCAATGAGCAGTTCTTC.

The chain carries TRBV5-1 and TRBJ1-1; D unclear. The CDR3 loop spans 15 amino acids. V was clipped by 4 bases and J by 4 bases, with 17 bases between them. From germline, CDR1 is SGHRS and CDR2 YFSETQ. Here the CDR3 reads CASSLGVSVATEAFF. The CDR3 DNA sequence: TGCGCCAGCAGCCTTGGAGTCTCGGTGGCCACTGAAGCTTTCTTT.

The rearrangement uses TRBV27 and TRBJ2-7; D uncertain. Trimming stripped 2 bases from V and 1 base from J, with 9 bases between. CDR3 length: 14 residues. Germline V gene data show CDR1 as MNHEY and CDR2 as SMNVEV (reference sequence). The CDR3 nucleotides read TGTGCCAGCAGTTTAAGACTCCAGTCCTACGAGCAGTACTTC. Its translation is CASSLRLQSYEQYF.

This rearrangement joins TRBV5-6 to TRBJ2-4; 8 bases fit TRBD1. Per the germline V gene, CDR1 is SGHDT and CDR2 is YYEEEE. With 2 bases clipped from V and 8 bases from J, the junction kept 6 bases outside the gene matches. The CDR3 runs 14 residues. The CDR3 spells CASSFQGARHIQYF. The CDR3 nucleotides are TGTGCCAGCAGCTTCCAGGGGGCGCGACACATTCAGTACTTC.

The genes are TRBV2 and TRBJ2-7; TRBD1 might be the D (6 bases). Trimming cost V 7 bases and J 3 bases, with 10 bases left between them. Germline CDR1 is SNHLY and CDR2 is FYNNEI. This CDR3 has 12 residues. The CDR3 protein is CASKQGGYEQYV. CDR3 nucleotides: TGTGCCAGCAAACAGGGTGGCTACGAGCAGTACGTC.

This clone was seen a handful of times. The chain combines TRBV6-5 with TRBJ1-1; tentative D call: TRBD1 (5 bases). This CDR3 comprises 13 residues. CDR1 and CDR2 from the germline V gene are MNHEY and SVGAGI. The ends were cut back, 6 bases at V and 4 bases at J, with 12 bases in the middle. In nucleotides, the CDR3 is TGTGCCAGCAGCCTTCTGGGGGGCACTGAAGCTTTCTTT. It codes for CASSLLGGTEAFF.

The chain has TRBV9 and TRBJ2-7; D unclear. Trimming took 0 bases from V and 0 from J, leaving 10 bases between them. The CDR3 is 15 amino acids. Per germline, CDR1 SGDLS and CDR2 YYNGEE. As DNA, the CDR3 is TGTGCCAGCAGCGTAGCTACAGAGAGCTCCTACGAGCAGTACGTC. This gives the protein CASSVATESSYEQYV.

This clone showed up just a few times. The chain uses TRBV7-6 and TRBJ2-3, with a tentative D call TRBD2 (6 bases). The V end lost 3 bases, the J end lost 0 bases, and 10 bases lay between the germline ends. Germline V gives CDR1 SGHVS, CDR2 FNYEAQ. The CDR3 covers 15 residues. The CDR3 region has the DNA TGTGCCAGCAGCTTCCGCGGGGCTAGCACAGATACGCAGTATTTT. Translated: CASSFRGASTDTQYF.

Here the CDR3 reads CASSPRTETYYGYTF. CDR3 bases: TGTGCCAGCAGCCCCCGGACAGAAACGTACTATGGCTACACCTTC. The rearrangement uses TRBV7-8 and TRBJ1-2, with D possibly TRBD1 on 6 matching bases. V dropped 5 bases and J dropped 3 bases, with 16 bases sitting between them. The CDR3 spans 15 residues. CDR1 SGHVS and CDR2 FQNEAQ come from the germline V gene.

The CDR3 sequence is CASSKEVQGSYEQYV. CDR3 in DNA: TGTGCCAGCAGCAAAGAGGTGCAGGGTTCCTACGAGCAGTACGTC. V is TRBV21-1 and J is TRBJ2-7; the table's D call, TRBD1, was not checked against the DNA. TRBV21-1 is labeled a pseudogene. The CDR3 has 15 amino acids.

The chain employs TRBV6-6 and TRBJ1-6, with a tentative D call TRBD1 (6 bases). This CDR3 region has 18 residues. In germline, CDR1 is MNHNY, CDR2 SVGAGI (reference sequence). Trimming took off 5 bases at V and 8 bases at J, with 25 bases between the two ends. The CDR3 region is CASSPFGQTQLGDSPLHF. The CDR3 nucleotides read TGTGCCAGCAGTCCCTTTGGACAGACTCAATTAGGGGATTCACCCCTCCACTTT.